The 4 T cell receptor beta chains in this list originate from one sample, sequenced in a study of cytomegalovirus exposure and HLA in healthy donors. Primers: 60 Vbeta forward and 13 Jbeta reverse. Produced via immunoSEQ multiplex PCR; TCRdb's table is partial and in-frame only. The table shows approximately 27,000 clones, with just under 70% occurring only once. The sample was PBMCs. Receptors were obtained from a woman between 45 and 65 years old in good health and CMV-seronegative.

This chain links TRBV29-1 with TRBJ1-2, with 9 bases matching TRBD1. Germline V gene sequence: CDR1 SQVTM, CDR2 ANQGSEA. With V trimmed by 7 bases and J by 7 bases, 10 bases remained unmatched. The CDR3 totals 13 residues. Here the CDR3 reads CSASHRGRSGYTF. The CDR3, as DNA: TGCAGCGCCTCCCACAGGGGGCGCTCTGGCTACACCTTC.

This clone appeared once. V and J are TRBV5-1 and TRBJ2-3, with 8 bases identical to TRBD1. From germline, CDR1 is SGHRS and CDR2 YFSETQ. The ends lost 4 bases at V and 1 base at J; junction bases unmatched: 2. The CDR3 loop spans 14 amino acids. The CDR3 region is CASSQDRGTDTQYF. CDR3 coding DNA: TGCGCCAGCAGCCAGGACAGGGGCACAGATACGCAGTATTTT.

CDR3 nucleotides: TGCGCCAGCAGCTCCACCGGGACAGGGAAGGGCGAGCAGTACTTC. Amino acid sequence: CASSSTGTGKGEQYF. This rearrangement joins TRBV10-1 to TRBJ2-7; 9 nucleotides line up with TRBD1. The junction had 12 bases not matched to a gene; V was cut back by 6 bases and J by 6 bases. The CDR3 has 15 residues. Per the germline V gene, CDR1 is WNHNN and CDR2 is SYGVQD (reference sequence).

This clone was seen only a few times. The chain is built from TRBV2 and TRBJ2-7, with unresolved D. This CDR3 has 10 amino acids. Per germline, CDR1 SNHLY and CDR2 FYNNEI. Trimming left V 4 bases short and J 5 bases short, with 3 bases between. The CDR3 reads CASSANEQYF. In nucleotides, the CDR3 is TGTGCCAGCAGTGCCAACGAGCAGTACTTC.